Shown below are 18 T cell receptor beta chains from a single sample sequenced in a study of blood T cells in healthy people across ages. A J-beta primer mix and a sample-barcoded 5' primer were used in a second PCR of roughly 6 to 11 cycles. TCRdb independently ran MiXCR on the 5' RACE reads; one entry per CDR3 protein. The sample gives under 750,000 distinct CDR3 sequences, around half of which show up once; around 24% is in the top ten. The sample was blood. The source is an elderly man in good health.

This clonotype was picked up many times. This sequence joins TRBV6-6 and TRBJ1-5; no clear D gene. CDR1 MNHNY and CDR2 SVGAGI come from the germline V gene (reference sequence). This CDR3 spans 14 amino acids. Trimming removed 0 bases at V and 4 bases at J, with 7 bases between. The CDR3 loop reads CASSYSSGNQPQHF. CDR3 DNA sequence: TGTGCCAGCAGTTACTCGAGTGGGAATCAGCCCCAGCATTTT.

As concerns this clonotype: One junction end does not reproduce the germline sequence, and a read error may be involved. This chain links TRBV29-1 with TRBJ2-5, with TRBD2 as a possible D gene (6 bases). The CDR3 extends over 13 amino acids. The germline gives CDR1 SQVTM, CDR2 ANQGSEA. DNA of the CDR3: TGCAGCGTTGTCAGGGACTTCCAAGGGACCCAGTACTTC. It is translated as CSVVRDFQGTQYF.

This chain uses TRBV11-3 with TRBJ2-3; D unclear. Per germline, CDR1 SGHNT and CDR2 YENEEA. The CDR3 contains 13 residues. Trimming shortened V by 1 base and J by 7 bases, and 9 bases separated the two germline ends. In DNA form, the CDR3 reads TGTGCCAGCAGCTTAGTAGGTCGAAATACGCAGTATTTT. This translates into CASSLVGRNTQYF.

This clonotype was counted many times. The J gene is TRBJ1-1, the V gene TRBV6-5; tentative D call: TRBD1 (5 bases). The V and J ends lost 6 bases and 0 bases respectively, with 11 bases between them. In germline, CDR1 is MNHEY, CDR2 SVGAGI. This CDR3 contains 14 residues. CDR3 protein: CASSPWDLNTEAFF. Written as DNA, the CDR3 is TGTGCCAGCAGCCCCTGGGACTTGAACACTGAAGCTTTCTTT.

CDR3 sequence: CASSTWTGGVNGYTF. The DNA for the CDR3 is TGTGCCAGCAGCACTTGGACAGGGGGCGTGAATGGCTACACCTTC. The J gene is TRBJ1-2, the V gene TRBV9; 11 nucleotides match TRBD1. The CDR3 length is 15 residues. Germline V CDR1 and CDR2: SGDLS, YYNGEE. Trimming took 4 bases from V and 6 from J; bases not matched to a gene: 8.

The rearrangement links TRBV20-1 to TRBJ2-7; the match to TRBD2 covers 7 bases. This CDR3 has 16 residues. Germline values: CDR1 DFQATT, CDR2 SNEGSKA (reference sequence). The ends lost 0 bases at V and 6 bases at J; junction bases unmatched: 14. As DNA, the CDR3 is TGCAGTGCTAGAGAGGCCTTGGGGCGGGAGTCGGGCGAGCAGTACTTC. Translating it yields CSAREALGRESGEQYF.

The chain has TRBV16 and TRBJ2-1; D is perhaps TRBD1 (5 bases). In germline, CDR1 is KGHSY, CDR2 FQNENV. V lost 5 bases and J 8 bases, leaving 16 bases between the germline ends. This CDR3 comprises 14 residues. The CDR3 nucleotides are TGTGCCAGCAGCACAGGAATGGGCGACTATGAGCAGTTCTTC. Translated: CASSTGMGDYEQFF.

This clonotype was picked up a small number of times. The chain joins TRBV7-2 to TRBJ2-7, with D possibly TRBD2 on 5 matching bases. The V gene lost 3 bases and the J gene lost 3 bases, with 15 bases spanning the gap. The germline V gene encodes CDR1 SGHTA and CDR2 FQGNSA. The CDR3 sequence is 15 residues long. The CDR3 protein is CASSFQEALFYEQYF. The CDR3 nucleotides are TGTGCCAGCAGCTTTCAGGAGGCCCTCTTCTACGAGCAGTACTTC.

The rearrangement joins TRBV6-2 or TRBV6-3 to TRBJ2-1; 12 bases fit TRBD2. The junction had 14 bases not matched to a gene; V was cut back by 6 bases and J by 8 bases. Germline loops: CDR1 MNHEY, CDR2 SVGEGT. This CDR3 comprises 17 residues. The CDR3, as DNA: TGTGCCAGCAGCCAACAACACTCTAGCGGGAGGGGAGATGAGCAGTTCTTC. Translated, it gives CASSQQHSSGRGDEQFF.

Of note for this clonotype: A single base separates this from a much larger clone, so it may be a read error. The chain joins TRBV6-6 to TRBJ1-1; D unresolved. This CDR3 is 14 amino acids long. Germline CDR1 is MNHNY and CDR2 is SVGAGI (reference sequence). The CDR3 nucleotides are TGTGCCGGCAGTTACTCATCCGGTCTGGGAGAAGCTTTCTTT. It translates to CAGSYSSGLGEAFF.

This chain uses TRBV12-3 or TRBV12-4 with TRBJ1-2; D unclear. The CDR3 runs 14 residues. V was trimmed by 3 bases and J by 0 bases, leaving 8 bases between them. The CDR3 is CASSFRRANYGYTF. CDR3 nucleotides: TGTGCCAGCAGTTTTCGGCGAGCTAACTATGGCTACACCTTC.

This rearrangement joins TRBV28 to TRBJ2-6; possibly TRBD2 for D (5 bases). This CDR3 has 16 amino acids. Germline CDR1 and CDR2: MDHEN and SYDVKM. Deletions cut 5 bases from V and 0 bases from J, with 11 bases between. The CDR3 sequence: CASSRGSLSGANVLTF. CDR3 nucleotide sequence: TGTGCCAGCAGTCGGGGTTCCCTCTCTGGGGCCAACGTCCTGACTTTC.

This clonotype was found a few times. This chain joins TRBV7-2 and TRBJ1-2; no clear D. V dropped 6 bases and J dropped 0 bases, with 5 bases sitting between them. Germline CDR1 reads SGHTA; CDR2 reads FQGNSA. The CDR3 has 12 amino acids. CDR3 sequence reads: CASSGANYGYTF. In nucleotides, the CDR3 is TGTGCCAGCAGTGGTGCTAACTATGGCTACACCTTC.

The rearrangement uses TRBV12-3 or TRBV12-4 and TRBJ1-2; TRBD1 aligns across 7 bases. V shed 4 bases, J shed 8 bases, and the junction held 10 bases outside the gene matches. This CDR3 spans 14 amino acids. In DNA, the CDR3 is TGTGCCAGCAGTTGGGGACAGATCTCAGGGGGCTACACCTTC. Translated: CASSWGQISGGYTF.

Many counts were recorded for this clonotype. The chain couples TRBV6-5 to TRBJ2-1; 9 nucleotides match TRBD2. There are 19 residues in the CDR3. CDR1 and CDR2 (germline): MNHEY, SVGAGI. V lost 2 bases to trimming and J lost 8 bases; unmatched junction nucleotides: 19. The CDR3 reads CASSYRPSGTRMAGYEQFF. The DNA for the CDR3 is TGTGCCAGCAGTTACCGCCCTAGCGGGACCAGAATGGCGGGGTATGAGCAGTTCTTC.

The V and J genes are TRBV9 and TRBJ2-7; 7 bases match TRBD1. CDR1 is SGDLS, CDR2 YYNGEE, per germline. J was trimmed by 2 bases and V by 0 bases; bases with no gene match: 8. This CDR3 is 16 amino acids long. This CDR3 is CASSVGRRDRTYEQYF. The CDR3, as DNA: TGTGCCAGCAGCGTAGGGCGCCGGGACAGAACCTACGAGCAGTACTTC.

The V gene is TRBV7-9, the J gene TRBJ2-7, with 9 bases aligning to TRBD1. The germline gives CDR1 SEHNR, CDR2 FQNEAQ (reference sequence). The CDR3 has 14 residues. V lost 1 base to trimming and J lost 5 bases; unmatched junction nucleotides: 3. The CDR3 DNA sequence: TGTGCCAGCAGCTTAGTTGGGACAGGGAACGAGCAGTACTTC. It specifies CASSLVGTGNEQYF.

V and J are TRBV7-9 and TRBJ1-1; D call uncertain. V was trimmed by 2 bases and J by 1 base, leaving 11 bases between them. The germline V gene encodes CDR1 SEHNR and CDR2 FQNEAQ (reference sequence). The CDR3 sequence is 15 residues long. The CDR3 nucleotides read TGTGCCAGCAGCTTACGTGGCAGGACGAACACTGAAGCTTTCTTT. Its protein product is CASSLRGRTNTEAFF. The entire variable domain, with the rest obtained from reference TRBV7-9 and TRBJ1-1, is as follows: DTGVSQNPRHKITKRGQNVTFRCDPISEHNRLYWYRQTLGQGPEFLTYFQNEAQLEKSRLLSDRFSAERPKGSFSTLEIQRTEQGDSAMYLCASSLRGRTNTEAFFGQGTRLTVV.